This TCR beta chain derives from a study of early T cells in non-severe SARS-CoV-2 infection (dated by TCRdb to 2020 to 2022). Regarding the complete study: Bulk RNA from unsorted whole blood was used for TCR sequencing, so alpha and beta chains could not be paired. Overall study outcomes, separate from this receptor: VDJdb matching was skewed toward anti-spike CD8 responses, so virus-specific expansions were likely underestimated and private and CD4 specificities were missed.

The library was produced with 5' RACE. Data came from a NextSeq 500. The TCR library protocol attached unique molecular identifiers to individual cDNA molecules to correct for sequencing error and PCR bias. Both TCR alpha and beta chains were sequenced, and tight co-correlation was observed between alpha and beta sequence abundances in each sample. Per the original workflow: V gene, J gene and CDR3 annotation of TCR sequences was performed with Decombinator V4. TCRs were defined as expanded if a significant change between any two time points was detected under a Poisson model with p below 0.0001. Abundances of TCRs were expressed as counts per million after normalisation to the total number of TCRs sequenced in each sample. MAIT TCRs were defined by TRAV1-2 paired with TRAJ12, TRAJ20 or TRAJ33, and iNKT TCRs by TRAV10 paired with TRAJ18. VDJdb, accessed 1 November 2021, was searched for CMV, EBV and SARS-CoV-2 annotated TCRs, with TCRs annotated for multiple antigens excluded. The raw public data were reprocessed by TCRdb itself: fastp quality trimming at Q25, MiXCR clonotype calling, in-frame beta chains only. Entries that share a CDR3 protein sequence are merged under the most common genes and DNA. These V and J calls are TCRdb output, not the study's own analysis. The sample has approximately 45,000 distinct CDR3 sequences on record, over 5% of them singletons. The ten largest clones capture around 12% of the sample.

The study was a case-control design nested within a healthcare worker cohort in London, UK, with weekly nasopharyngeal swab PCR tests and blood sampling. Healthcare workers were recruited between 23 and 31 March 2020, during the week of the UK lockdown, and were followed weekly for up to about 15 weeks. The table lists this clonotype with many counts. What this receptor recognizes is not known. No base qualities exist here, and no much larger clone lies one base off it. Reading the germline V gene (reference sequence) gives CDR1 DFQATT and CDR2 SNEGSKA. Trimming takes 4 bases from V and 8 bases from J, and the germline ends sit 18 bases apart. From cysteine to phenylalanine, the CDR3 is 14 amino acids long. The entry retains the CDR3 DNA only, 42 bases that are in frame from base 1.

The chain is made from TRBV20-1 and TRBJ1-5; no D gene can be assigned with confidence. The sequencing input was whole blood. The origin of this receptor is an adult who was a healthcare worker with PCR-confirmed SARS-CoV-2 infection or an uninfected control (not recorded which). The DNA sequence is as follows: TGCAGTGCTACCACCGGGTCCCCTGGGAAGCCCCAGCATTTT. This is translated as CSATTGSPGKPQHF.